A selection of T cell receptor beta chains follows, all from one sample in a study of blood T cell repertoires in COVID-19. Clones were sequenced by immunoSEQ multiplex PCR, and TCRdb holds only the in-frame ones, with some missing. The sample shows about 140,000 clones, approximately 80% of them seen only once. Source material: peripheral blood. The receptors stem from a human donor in a cohort sampled during active COVID-19. The CDR3 runs from the conserved cysteine through the conserved F or W. The order of the fields is V gene, clone size, J gene, D gene, CDR3 DNA, CDR3 protein. D genes are given only for firm matches. Clone size is given for some rows only: seen once, a few or many times, or a class if the clone is expanded.

>TRBV5-5|.|TRBJ2-7|TRBD2
TGTGCCAGCAGCTCCGGGCCTCGGGAGGGTTACGAGCAGTACTTC
CASSSGPREGYEQYF
>TRBV4-1|.|TRBJ2-7|TRBD2
TGCGCCAGCAGCCTCACGGGACTAGCGGGAGGATACTACGAGCAGTACTTC
CASSLTGLAGGYYEQYF
>TRBV21-1|once|TRBJ2-1|.
TGTGCCAGCAGCAAAGCACCGGGACAGGGATTATGGAATGAGCAGTTCTTC
CASSKAPGQGLWNEQFF
>TRBV28|few|TRBJ2-7|TRBD1
TGTGCCAGCAGTTTCCGAGCCGGCAGGGGGCGATCCGAGCAGTACTTC
CASSFRAGRGRSEQYF
>TRBV15|.|TRBJ1-4|.
TGTGCCACCCAAGCCCAGGGATGGGAAAAACTGTTTTTT
CATQAQGWEKLFF
>TRBV7-6|.|TRBJ2-1|TRBD1
TGTGCCAGCAGCTTAGGTGGGACAGGGAAAAATGAGCAGTTCTTC
CASSLGGTGKNEQFF
>TRBV5-4|.|TRBJ2-7|TRBD1
TGTGCCAGCAGCTCCGGGACAGCCGAATGGGAGCAGTACTTC
CASSSGTAEWEQYF
>TRBV15|.|TRBJ2-1|.
TGTGCCACCAGCCCCACCGTCGCGCTACACAATGAGCAGTTCTTC
CATSPTVALHNEQFF
>TRBV5-5|.|TRBJ2-7|.
TGTGCCAGCAGCCTAACCCCAGGAAACTACGAGCAGTACTTC
CASSLTPGNYEQYF
>TRBV28|.|TRBJ2-3|TRBD2
TGTGCCAGCAGTAGACTAGCGGGAGGGTCAGATACGCAGTATTTT
CASSRLAGGSDTQYF
>TRBV28|.|TRBJ1-2|TRBD1
TGTGCCAGCGTAATAACCGGGACAGGGGGCGGGGGCTACACCTTC
CASVITGTGGGGYTF
>TRBV6-2/TRBV6-3|once|TRBJ2-1|TRBD1
TGTGCCAGCAGTTACCAGGACAGGAATGAGCAGTTCTTC
CASSYQDRNEQFF
>TRBV28|.|TRBJ2-5|.
TGTGCCAGCAGCTCAGGGGAAGAGACCCAGTACTTC
CASSSGEETQYF
>TRBV5-6|once|TRBJ2-7|.
TGTGCCAGCAGCTTGGGTATTTCCTACGAGCAGTACTTC
CASSLGISYEQYF
>TRBV29-1|once|TRBJ2-1|TRBD2
TGCAGCGTTGAAAGCCCTAGCGGGAGCTCCTACAATGAGCAGTTCTTC
CSVESPSGSSYNEQFF
>TRBV27|.|TRBJ1-5|TRBD1
TGTGCCAGCAGTTTAGCCCCAGACAGGGGTGATCAGCCCCAGCATTTT
CASSLAPDRGDQPQHF
>TRBV4-1|.|TRBJ2-7|.
TGCGCCAGCAGCCAGGGATGGCAGGGCTCCTACGAGCAGTACTTC
CASSQGWQGSYEQYF
>TRBV29-1|.|TRBJ1-1|.
TGCAGCGTTGTCAGCGGGACTGTTGATGCTTTCTTT
CSVVSGTVDAFF
>TRBV7-8|.|TRBJ2-7|TRBD1
TGTGCCAGCAGCCGAGGACAGGGGTGGTACGAGCAGTACTTC
CASSRGQGWYEQYF
>TRBV19|.|TRBJ1-6|.
TGTGCCAGTACGGTAGGGGCGCGTTATTCACCCCTCCACTTT
CASTVGARYSPLHF
>TRBV9|.|TRBJ2-7|TRBD1
TGTGCCAGCAGCACCCAGGGACAGGCGGCCGAGCAGTACTTC
CASSTQGQAAEQYF
>TRBV7-2|.|TRBJ2-7|TRBD2
TGTGCCAGCAGTTGGACTAGCGGGTCTGTTTCCTACGAGCAGTACTTC
CASSWTSGSVSYEQYF
>TRBV6-2/TRBV6-3|.|TRBJ1-2|.
TGTGCCAGCAGTACGGGACTCCAACAGGGCTACACCTTC
CASSTGLQQGYTF